This is a list of T cell receptor beta chains from one sample in a study of blood T cell repertoires in COVID-19. Using immunoSEQ multiplex PCR, the repertoire was profiled, and TCRdb retains in-frame clones only, with some absent. The sample has about 330,000 clones; 80% to 90% are singletons. Source material: peripheral blood. These receptors all come from a man aged 25 to 40 with COVID-19, enrolled during active disease. Each CDR3 is given with its conserved first and last residue. D genes are given only for firm matches. Where a row states a size, it is once, few, many or the class of an expanded clone; other rows omit it.

-,TRBV6-2/TRBV6-3,TRBJ2-7,-,14,TGTGCCAGCAGCCGACAGGCCAACTCCTACGAGCAGTACTTC,CASSRQANSYEQYF
TRBD1,TRBV7-4,TRBJ2-2,once,18,TGTGCCAGCAGCTCAAAAGGGGGGACAGGGACATGGACCGGGGAGCTGTTTTTT,CASSSKGGTGTWTGELFF
-,TRBV16,TRBJ1-1,-,17,TGTGCCAGCAGCCAATCGGTAGGCATCAGGGCGAACACTGAAGCTTTCTTT,CASSQSVGIRANTEAFF
TRBD1,TRBV6-5,TRBJ2-5,-,16,TGTGCCAGCAGTTACCGTCCTGGGACAGTGGCCGCGACCCAGTACTTC,CASSYRPGTVAATQYF
-,TRBV16,TRBJ1-5,few,16,TGTGCCAGCAGCCCCCGGGGGAATACGATCAATCAGCCCCAGCATTTT,CASSPRGNTINQPQHF
-,TRBV5-4,TRBJ2-7,-,14,TGTGCCAGCAGCGATGGGTGGGCACAATACGAGCAGTACTTC,CASSDGWAQYEQYF
TRBD2,TRBV19,TRBJ2-2,-,17,TGTGCCAGTAGTATAGTGGCTAGCGGGAGGACCGCCGGGGAGCTGTTTTTT,CASSIVASGRTAGELFF
-,TRBV27,TRBJ2-7,-,16,TGTGCCAGCAGTCCCCGCGACCCTGGACTACCCAACGAGCAGTACTTC,CASSPRDPGLPNEQYF
-,TRBV11-2,TRBJ2-1,few,13,TGTGCCAGCACCTTGGACAGATACAATGAGCAGTTCTTC,CASTLDRYNEQFF
-,TRBV2,TRBJ2-3,once,15,TGTGCCAGCAGTGAGGGGAAGGGGAGCACAGATACGCAGTATTTT,CASSEGKGSTDTQYF
TRBD2,TRBV4-3,TRBJ2-7,-,16,TGCGCCAGCAGCCAAGATCTAGCGGGGGGGTACTACGAGCAGTACTTC,CASSQDLAGGYYEQYF
TRBD2,TRBV29-1,TRBJ2-5,-,13,TGCAGCGTTGTGGCGGGAGCCGGCGAGACCCAGTACTTC,CSVVAGAGETQYF
-,TRBV24-1,TRBJ2-2,-,20,TGTGCCACCAGTGATTTTAAGATCGTGTTGTCGGGATTTAACACCGGGGAGCTGTTTTTT,CATSDFKIVLSGFNTGELFF
TRBD1,TRBV27,TRBJ1-2,many,14,TGTGCCAGCAGTTTGACAGGGACATTCAAGGGCTACACCTTC,CASSLTGTFKGYTF
-,TRBV4-1,TRBJ2-2,-,15,TGCGCCAGCAGCCAGTTGGGGGCTAACACCGGGGAGCTGTTTTTT,CASSQLGANTGELFF
TRBD2,TRBV6-5,TRBJ2-5,-,11,TGTGCCAGCAGTTTCGGACTAGCGGCGTACTTC,CASSFGLAAYF
TRBD1,TRBV19,TRBJ1-2,once,14,TGTGCCAGTAGCCTAGGGACAGGTTATTGGGGCTACACCTTC,CASSLGTGYWGYTF
TRBD1,TRBV15,TRBJ1-6,-,20,TGTGCCACCAGCAGAGATCTGGCCTTACCTGTCGGACAGGCAAATTCACCCCTCCACTTT,CATSRDLALPVGQANSPLHF
TRBD2,TRBV27,TRBJ2-5,-,18,TGTGCCAGCAGATTAAAACCGACTAGCGGGGGCCCCCGAGAGACCCAGTACTTC,CASRLKPTSGGPRETQYF
-,TRBV9,TRBJ1-1,-,15,TGTGCCAGCAGCCGGTGGCAGGGACTAGACACTGAAGCTTTCTTT,CASSRWQGLDTEAFF
TRBD1,TRBV18,TRBJ1-3,-,16,TGTGCCAGCTCTCAGGGGGAGGCTGCGGCTGGAAACACCATATATTTT,CASSQGEAAAGNTIYF
-,TRBV28,TRBJ2-1,-,18,TGTGCCAGCAGCCCTCAATCGCTGGGTATTCTGGGGCACAATGAGCAGTTCTTC,CASSPQSLGILGHNEQFF